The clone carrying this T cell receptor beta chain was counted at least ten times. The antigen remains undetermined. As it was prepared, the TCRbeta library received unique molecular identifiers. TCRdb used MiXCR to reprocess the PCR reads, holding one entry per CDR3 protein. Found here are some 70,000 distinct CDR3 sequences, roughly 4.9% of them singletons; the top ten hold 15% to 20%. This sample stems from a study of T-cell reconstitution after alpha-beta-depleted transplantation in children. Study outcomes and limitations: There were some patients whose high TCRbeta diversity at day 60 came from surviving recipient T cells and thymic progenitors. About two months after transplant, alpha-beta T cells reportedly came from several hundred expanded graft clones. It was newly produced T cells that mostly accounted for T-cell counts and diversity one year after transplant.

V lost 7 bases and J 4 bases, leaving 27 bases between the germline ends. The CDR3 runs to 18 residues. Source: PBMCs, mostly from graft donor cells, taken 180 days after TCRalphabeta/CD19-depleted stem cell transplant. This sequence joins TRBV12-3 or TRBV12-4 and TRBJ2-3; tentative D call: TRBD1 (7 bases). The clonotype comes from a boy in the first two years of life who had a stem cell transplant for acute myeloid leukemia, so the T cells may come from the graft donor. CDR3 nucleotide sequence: TGTGCCAGCACCCCCCGGGGGCGAAGGACAGGTCCTTCAGATACGCAGTATTTT. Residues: CASTPRGRRTGPSDTQYF.